This T cell receptor beta chain was recovered during a study of regulatory T cells in long-lasting Graves disease. Findings and limits, study-wide: TRBV28, TRBJ1-2 and TRBJ2-5 were segments that persistent disease favored.

Many counts were recorded for this clonotype. The antigen remains undetermined. HTBI primers from iRepertoire and Arm-PCR of CDR3 regions yielded the TCR beta libraries. TCRdb analysed the multiplex PCR reads with MiXCR anew, one entry per CDR3 protein. Of some 230,000 distinct CDR3 sequences in the sample, around 16% were seen once. Deletions cut 2 bases from V and 0 bases from J, with 8 bases between. The CDR3 runs 14 residues. Germline V gives CDR1 LGHDT, CDR2 YNNKEL (reference sequence). Time point denoted: newly diagnosed GD, antithyroid drugs for less than 3 months. Scientists built the TCR library using RNA that was extracted from PBMCs.

The genes are TRBV3-1 and TRBJ2-7; no reliable D call. This specimen was peripheral blood mononuclear cells (PBMCs), taken at new diagnosis, from a patient treated with antithyroid drugs. This TCR came from a female donor with Graves disease. CDR3 sequence (DNA): TGTGCCAGCAGCCAAAGGCAAAACTCCTACGAGCAGTACTTC. It encodes CASSQRQNSYEQYF.